This T cell receptor beta chain derives from a study of cytomegalovirus exposure and HLA in healthy donors. Whole-study context: The study placed about 86% of its approximately 360 genotyped donors in the Caucasian-associated ancestry cluster. The study's findings and limits: A prior analysis recorded that most TCR beta V segments were productive about 90% or about 30% of the time.

The study ran its PCR with 60 Vbeta and 13 Jbeta primers. Assay: immunoSEQ multiplex PCR; the TCRdb copy retains only in-frame clones and omits some. This sample has under 70,000 clones, with 70% to 85% found just once. Points on this clone: Its matching antigen is unknown. The same CDR3 also results from other DNA sequences found in this sample.

Per the germline V gene, CDR1 is LNHDA and CDR2 is SQIVND (reference sequence). Trimming removed 1 base at V and 6 bases at J, with 7 bases between. The CDR3 totals 13 residues. The chain links TRBV19 to TRBJ1-5; perhaps TRBD1 as D (6 bases). The sequencing input was PBMCs. This sequence originates from a man aged 45-65 years in good health and CMV-seronegative. The CDR3 protein is CASSIGGGQPQHF. The CDR3 nucleotides read TGTGCCAGTAGTATAGGAGGGGGTCAGCCCCAGCATTTT. The full variable domain, in which reference TRBV19 and TRBJ1-5 provide the parts outside the CDR3, is DGGITQSPKYLFRKEGQNVTLSCEQNLNHDAMYWYRQDPGQGLRLIYYSQIVNDFQKGDIAEGYSVSREKKESFPLTVTSAQKNPTAFYLCASSIGGGQPQHFGDGTRLSIL.